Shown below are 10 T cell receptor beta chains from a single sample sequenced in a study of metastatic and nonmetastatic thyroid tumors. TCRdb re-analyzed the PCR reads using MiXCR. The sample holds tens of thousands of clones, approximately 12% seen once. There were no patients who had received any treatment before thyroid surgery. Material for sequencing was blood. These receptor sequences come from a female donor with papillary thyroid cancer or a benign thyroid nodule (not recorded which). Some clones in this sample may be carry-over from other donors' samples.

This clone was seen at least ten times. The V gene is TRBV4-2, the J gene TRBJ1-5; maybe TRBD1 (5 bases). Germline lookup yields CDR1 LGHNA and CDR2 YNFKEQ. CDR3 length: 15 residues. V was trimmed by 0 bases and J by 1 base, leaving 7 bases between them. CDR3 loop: CASSQDRVSNQPQHF. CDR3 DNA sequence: TGTGCCAGCAGCCAAGACAGGGTGAGCAATCAGCCCCAGCATTTT.

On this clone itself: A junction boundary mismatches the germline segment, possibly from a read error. CDR3 DNA sequence: TGCGCCAGCAGTGAGGCCAGGTTTTTAACCGTGGAGCTGTTTTTT. Translated: CASSEARFLTVELFF. V is TRBV6-1 and J is TRBJ2-2; D remains unclear. The CDR3 is 15 amino acids. Germline V gene lookup returns CDR1 MNHNS and CDR2 SASEGT.

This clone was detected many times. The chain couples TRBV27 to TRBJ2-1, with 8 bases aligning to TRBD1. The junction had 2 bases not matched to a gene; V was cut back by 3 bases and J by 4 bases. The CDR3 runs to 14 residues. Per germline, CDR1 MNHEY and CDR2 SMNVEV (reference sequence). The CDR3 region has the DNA TGTGCCAGCAGTTTTGGGACAGGATACAATGAGCAGTTCTTC. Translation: CASSFGTGYNEQFF.

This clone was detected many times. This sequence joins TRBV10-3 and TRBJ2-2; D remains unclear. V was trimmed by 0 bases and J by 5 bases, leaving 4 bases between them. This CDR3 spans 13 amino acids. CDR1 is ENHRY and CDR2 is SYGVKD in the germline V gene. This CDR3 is CAISESQTGELFF. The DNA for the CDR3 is TGTGCCATCAGTGAGTCGCAGACCGGGGAGCTGTTTTTT.

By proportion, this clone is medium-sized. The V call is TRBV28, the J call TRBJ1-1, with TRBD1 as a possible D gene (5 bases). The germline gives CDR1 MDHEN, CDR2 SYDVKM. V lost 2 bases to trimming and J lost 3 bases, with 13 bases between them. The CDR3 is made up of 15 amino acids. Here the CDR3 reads CASSLGRRGDTEAFF. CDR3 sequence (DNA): TGTGCCAGCAGTTTAGGGCGCCGAGGGGACACTGAAGCTTTCTTT.

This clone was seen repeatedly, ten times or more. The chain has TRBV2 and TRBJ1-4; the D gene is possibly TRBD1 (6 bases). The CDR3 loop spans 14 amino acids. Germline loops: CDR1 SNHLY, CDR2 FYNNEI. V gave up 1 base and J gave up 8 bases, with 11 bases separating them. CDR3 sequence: CASSEVTGREKLFF. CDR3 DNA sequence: TGTGCCAGCAGTGAAGTAACAGGGCGAGAAAAACTGTTTTTT.

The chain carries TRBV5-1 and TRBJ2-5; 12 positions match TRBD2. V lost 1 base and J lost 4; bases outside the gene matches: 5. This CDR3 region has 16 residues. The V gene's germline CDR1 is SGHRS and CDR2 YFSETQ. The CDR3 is CASSLCTSGGSETQYF. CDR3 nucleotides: TGCGCCAGCAGCTTGTGTACTAGCGGGGGGTCAGAGACCCAGTACTTC. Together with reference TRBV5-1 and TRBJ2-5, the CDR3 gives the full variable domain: KAGVTQTPRYLIKTRGQQVTLSCSPISGHRSVSWYQQTPGQGLQFLFEYFSETQRNKGNFPGRFSGRQFSNSRSEMNVSTLELGDSALYLCASSLCTSGGSETQYFGPGTRLLVL.

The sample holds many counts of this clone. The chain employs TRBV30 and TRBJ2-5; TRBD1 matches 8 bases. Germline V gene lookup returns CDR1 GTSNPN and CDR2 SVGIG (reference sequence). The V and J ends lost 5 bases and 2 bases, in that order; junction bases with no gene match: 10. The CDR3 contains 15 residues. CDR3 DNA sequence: TGTGCCTGGGCCCCCGGACAGGGAAGGCAAGAGACCCAGTACTTC. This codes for CAWAPGQGRQETQYF.

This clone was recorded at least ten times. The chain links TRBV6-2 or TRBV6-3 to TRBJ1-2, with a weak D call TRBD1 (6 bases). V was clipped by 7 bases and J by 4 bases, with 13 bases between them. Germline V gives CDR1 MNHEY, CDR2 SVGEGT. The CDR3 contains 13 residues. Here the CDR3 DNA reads TGTGCCAGCACCCTAACAGGGATCTATGGCTACACCTTC. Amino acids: CASTLTGIYGYTF.

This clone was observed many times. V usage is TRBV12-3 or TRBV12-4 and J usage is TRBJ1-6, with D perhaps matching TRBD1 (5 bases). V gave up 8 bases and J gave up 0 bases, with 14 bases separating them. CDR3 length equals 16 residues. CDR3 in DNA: TGTGCCAGCCGACGCGGGGGTAGCTCCTATAATTCACCCCTCCACTTT. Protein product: CASRRGGSSYNSPLHF.